The clone carrying this TCR beta chain came up a few times. Its antigen is still unknown. This sample also contains other DNA sequences that code for the same CDR3. Investigators divided CD4+ cells into CD45RA+ naive and CD45RA-negative memory subsets. These data belong to a study of shared clonotypes between healthy human individuals. Findings of the study overall: Blood was the sole source, and tissue repertoires probably differ.

In germline, CDR1 is SGHAT, CDR2 FQNNGV. With 2 bases clipped from V and 0 bases from J, the junction kept 4 bases outside the gene matches. This CDR3 region has 15 residues. Only in-frame clones appear in the TCRdb table, and some are missing; sequencing was by immunoSEQ multiplex PCR. The table has roughly 680,000 clones, just under 75% seen once; the top ten hold approximately 1.7%. The receptor comes from a woman aged 25 to 39 in good health. The chain combines TRBV11-2 with TRBJ2-7, with 7 bases that match TRBD2. Material: memory CD4+ T cells sorted from blood. Noted subset: CD45RA-negative fraction. CDR3 sequence: CASSLSGGSSYEQYF. In nucleotides, the CDR3 is TGTGCCAGCAGCTTATCTGGCGGGAGCTCCTACGAGCAGTACTTC.